This T cell receptor (beta chain) was found in a study of CD8 T cells in ankylosing spondylitis. Study results and caveats: For ankylosing spondylitis blood, a TCR beta motif of roughly 8 highly homologous variants appeared characteristic. Prior work had noted some motif variants in reactive arthritis blood and synovial fluid. Clones tied to disease were said to be significantly enriched in matched ankylosing spondylitis synovial fluid.

Per germline, CDR1 SGHRS and CDR2 YFSETQ. The length of the CDR3 is 17 residues. With V trimmed by 0 bases and J by 7 bases, 9 bases remained unmatched. This clonotype showed up many times. Antigen: not known. Using quantitative 5'-RACE with molecular barcodes, the authors made TCR beta libraries. TCRdb re-called the 5' RACE reads through MiXCR, storing one row per CDR3 protein. This table holds about 210,000 distinct CDR3 sequences, 7.5% to 9.5% found once. This clonotype originated in a female donor with ankylosing spondylitis or in good health (not recorded which). Material for sequencing was blood, either unsorted or a sorted T cell fraction (not recorded which). The V call is TRBV5-1, the J call TRBJ2-1, with 11 bases matching TRBD2. In nucleotides, the CDR3 is TGCGCCAGCAGCTTGGCCAAAGGGACTAGCGGTCGGAATGAGCAGTTCTTC. Translating it yields CASSLAKGTSGRNEQFF.